The present entry profiles one T cell receptor beta chain with its context. The sample originates from a study of blood T cell repertoires in COVID-19. About the research overall: The United States, Italy and Spain provided the acute and convalescent COVID-19 samples.

Germline lookup yields CDR1 MNHEY and CDR2 SVGAGI. The CDR3 totals 14 residues. V lost 8 bases and J 1 base, leaving 12 bases between the germline ends. Sequenced by immunoSEQ multiplex PCR; TCRdb stores in-frame clones only, minus some. The sample shows about 49,000 clones, 75% to 90% of them seen only once. The chain combines TRBV6-5 with TRBJ1-3, with D unclear. The receptor comes from a woman aged 80 or over with COVID-19, enrolled during active disease. Sequencing was performed on peripheral blood. CDR3 bases: TGTGCCAGCTACACCCGGCGGTCTGGAAACACCATATATTTT. It encodes CASYTRRSGNTIYF.